This entry is about one T cell receptor beta chain. One end of the junction is discordant with germline, which a read error may explain. The CDR3 runs to 15 residues. Germline V CDR1 and CDR2: SSHAT, FNYEAQ (reference sequence). The sample is drawn from a study of blood T cell repertoires in COVID-19. Using immunoSEQ multiplex PCR, the repertoire was profiled, and TCRdb retains in-frame clones only, with some absent. Of roughly 200,000 clones listed, about four fifths are singletons. Specimen: peripheral blood. The source of this sequence is a woman aged 40-49 years with COVID-19, enrolled during active disease. The rearrangement uses TRBV7-7 and TRBJ2-1, with TRBD2 matching over 7 bases. The chain's CDR3 is CASSLGGTKNNEQFF. The CDR3 region has the DNA TGTGCTAGCAGCTTGGGCGGGACTAAAAACAATGAGCAGTTCTTC.